The rows below give T cell receptor beta chains drawn from one sample of a study of human T cells and chemical hapten exposure. TCRdb ran MiXCR on the RACE reads and lists one entry per CDR3 protein. Of 180,000 or so distinct CDR3 sequences listed, about 14% are singletons. The sequenced sample was whole blood, obtained in connection with sensitization to the hapten diphenylcyclopropenone (DPC). The receptor set was obtained from a woman aged 25 to 45 with alopecia areata. Some clones in this sample may be carry-over from other donors' samples. Each CDR3 is given with its conserved first and last residue. The D gene is left open where the match is weak. A clone size is listed for some rows: how often the clone was seen (once, few, many), or a class if it is expanded.

V	size	D	J	DNA	CDR3
TRBV20-1	-	TRBD1	TRBJ1-1	TGCAGTGCTGGGACAGGGATAGGCACTGAAGCTTTCTTT	CSAGTGIGTEAFF
TRBV11-2	-	-	TRBJ2-7	TGTGCCAGCAAACCCCAGGGAGGCACGTACGAGCAGTACTTC	CASKPQGGTYEQYF
TRBV28	few	-	TRBJ1-2	TGTGCCAGCAGTACCCAGAATTTCAGCGGCTACACCTTC	CASSTQNFSGYTF
TRBV11-3	few	-	TRBJ1-6	TGTGCCAGCAGCCTAGGGGGTCCCTACAATTCACCCCTCCACTTT	CASSLGGPYNSPLHF
TRBV10-2	few	-	TRBJ2-3	TGCGCCAGCAGTGAATGGGAGGGGGCAGATACGCAGTATTTT	CASSEWEGADTQYF
TRBV4-1	few	-	TRBJ2-1	TGCGCCAGCAGCCCTCGGGACTCCGCCAGAAAGTTCTTC	CASSPRDSARKFF
TRBV11-2	many	-	TRBJ2-5	TGTGCCAGCAGCGAACAGGCGCACCAAGAGACCCAGTACTTC	CASSEQAHQETQYF
TRBV5-1	few	TRBD2	TRBJ2-1	TGCGCCAGCAGCTTGACCCTAGCGGGAGTTAGGGAGCAGTTCTTC	CASSLTLAGVREQFF
TRBV18	few	-	TRBJ2-7	TGTGCCAGCTCACCACAGGGACGGGCCCGGGGCTACGAGCAGTACTTC	CASSPQGRARGYEQYF
TRBV12-2	-	-	TRBJ1-5	TGTGCAAGTCGCTTATGCTATCAGCCCCAGCATTTT	CASRLCYQPQHF
TRBV10-3	many	TRBD1	TRBJ1-1	TGTGCCATCAGACTACCGGGACAGATGAACACTGAAGCTTTCTTT	CAIRLPGQMNTEAFF
TRBV6-5	-	TRBD1	TRBJ1-3	TGTGCCAGCAGTCGCGGGACAGGAGCTGGAAACACCATATATTTT	CASSRGTGAGNTIYF
TRBV30	-	TRBD1	TRBJ1-4	TGTGCCTGGAGTTGGGACAGTCGGTATGAAAAACTGTTTTTT	CAWSWDSRYEKLFF
TRBV11-1	-	TRBD1	TRBJ1-4	TGTGCCAGCAGCTTAGGGAAAACAGGGGCGGCGGAAAACTTGTTTTTT	CASSLGKTGAAENLFF
TRBV3-1	few	-	TRBJ2-5	TGTGCCAGCAGCCAAGATTCCGTAATCCAAGAGACCCAGTACTTC	CASSQDSVIQETQYF
TRBV6-2/TRBV6-3	-	TRBD1	TRBJ2-5	TGTGCCAGCAGGGGACAGGGGGCGGAGACCCAGTACTTC	CASRGQGAETQYF
TRBV7-6	many	TRBD1	TRBJ2-3	TGTGCCAGCAGCCCAGACAGGGGACCGCAGTATTTT	CASSPDRGPQYF
TRBV28	-	-	TRBJ2-1	TGTGCCAGCAGTTTAAGGGCGGTTACGCAGAATGAGCAGTTCTTC	CASSLRAVTQNEQFF
TRBV3-1	-	TRBD2	TRBJ2-1	TGTGCCAGCAGCCAAGATCGTGGACTAGCGGGAGCTTACAATGAGCAGTTCTTC	CASSQDRGLAGAYNEQFF
TRBV13	many	TRBD2	TRBJ2-1	TGTGCCAGCAGCTTAGGGGGGAGCGGGAGCAATGAGCAGTTCTTC	CASSLGGSGSNEQFF
TRBV12-3/TRBV12-4	many	-	TRBJ1-2	TGTGCCAGCAGCTCGGACGGGGACTATGGCTACACCTTC	CASSSDGDYGYTF
TRBV2	few	-	TRBJ1-1	TGTGCCAGCAGCCTCCAGCAGGGGAGGAGTGAAGCTTTCTTT	CASSLQQGRSEAFF
TRBV28	many	-	TRBJ1-5	-	CASSSGQGGQPQHF
TRBV28	-	TRBD1	TRBJ1-4	TGTGCCAGCGGGGGACAGGGGGCAAATGAAAAACTGTTTTTT	CASGGQGANEKLFF
TRBV29-1	few	TRBD2	TRBJ2-1	TGCAGCGGGGCGGGGGGCTCATATAGGGAGCAGTTCTTC	CSGAGGSYREQFF
TRBV9	-	TRBD2	TRBJ2-1	TGTGCCAGCAGCGGGGCTAGCGGGAATAATGAGCAGTTCTTC	CASSGASGNNEQFF
TRBV29-1	-	-	TRBJ2-5	TGCAGCGTTGCCTGGGCGGCGGAGACCCAGTACTTC	CSVAWAAETQYF
TRBV12-3/TRBV12-4	few	-	TRBJ1-1	TGTGCCAGCAGCTTTGCCGGCGCGGGAACGACTGAAGCTTTCTTT	CASSFAGAGTTEAFF
TRBV28	few	TRBD1	TRBJ1-1	TGTGCCAGTACAAGGACAGGGTACACTGAAGCTTTCTTT	CASTRTGYTEAFF
TRBV6-2/TRBV6-3	many	-	TRBJ2-1	TGTGCCAGCAGTTACTCTCGCCGCCCCGTGAGGGGCCCCAATGAGCAGTTCTTC	CASSYSRRPVRGPNEQFF
TRBV28	many	-	TRBJ2-6	TGTGCCAGCAGTTTAACAGGCTCTGGGGCCAACGTCCTGACTTTC	CASSLTGSGANVLTF
TRBV19	few	-	TRBJ2-5	TGTGCCAGTAGTATCCTTCCCCCACAAGAGACCCAGTACTTC	CASSILPPQETQYF
TRBV11-2	few	-	TRBJ2-5	TGTGCCAGCAGCTTAGCGGGTCGGGTGCGACAAGAGACCCAGTACTTC	CASSLAGRVRQETQYF
TRBV2	-	-	TRBJ1-1	TGTGCCAGCAGGGTCTCCATGAACACTGAAGCTTTCTTT	CASRVSMNTEAFF
TRBV29-1	-	TRBD2	TRBJ2-5	TGCAGCGCCGAGGGCGGGAGTGAGACCCAGTACTTC	CSAEGGSETQYF
TRBV18	few	TRBD2	TRBJ2-3	TGTGCCAGCTCACCACCGAGTAGCGGGGTTAATACGCAGTATTTT	CASSPPSSGVNTQYF
TRBV12-3/TRBV12-4	many	TRBD1	TRBJ1-5	TGTGCCAGCATGGACAGGGGGCAAGGGAGCAATCAGCCCCAGCATTTT	CASMDRGQGSNQPQHF
TRBV5-5	-	TRBD1	TRBJ2-4	TGTGCCAGCAGCCAAGGGACAGCCCTAGCCAAAAACATTCAGTACTTC	CASSQGTALAKNIQYF
TRBV5-6	-	TRBD1	TRBJ1-2	TGTGCCAGCAGCTTGCTCGGGACAGGGTACTATGGCTACACCTTC	CASSLLGTGYYGYTF
TRBV6-6	-	TRBD1	TRBJ2-2	TGTGCCAGCAGACTTCGACAGGGTCACACCGGGGAGCTGTTTTTT	CASRLRQGHTGELFF
TRBV29-1	few	TRBD1	TRBJ2-2	TGCAGCGCCACCGGAGGGACAGGGAACACCGGGGAGCTGTTTTTT	CSATGGTGNTGELFF
TRBV29-1	-	-	TRBJ2-1	TGCAGCGTTAACAGGAGGTCCTACAATGAGCAGTTCTTC	CSVNRRSYNEQFF
TRBV29-1	-	TRBD2	TRBJ2-5	TGCAGCGGCATACTAGCGGGGCTCCAAGAGACCCAGTACTTC	CSGILAGLQETQYF
TRBV4-3	many	-	TRBJ2-2	TGCGCCAGCAGCCAAGCCCCGAACACCGGGGAGCTGTTTTTT	CASSQAPNTGELFF
TRBV3-1	few	-	TRBJ1-1	TGTGCCAGCAGCCAGCATCCGACAGTAGGGACTGAAGCTTTCTTT	CASSQHPTVGTEAFF
TRBV5-4	-	-	TRBJ2-5	TGTGCCAGCAGCTTGAAGGGTGCAGGAGGGGAGACCCAGTACTTC	CASSLKGAGGETQYF